Here is one T cell receptor beta chain with its context. This specimen comes from a study of shared clonotypes between healthy human individuals. Here immunoSEQ multiplex PCR was the method, and the copy in TCRdb shows in-frame clones only, minus some. Of more than 2 million clones listed, 85% to 95% are singletons. The J segment lost 3 bases and the V segment lost 2 bases, leaving 7 bases of the junction unmatched. CDR1 is SGDLS and CDR2 is YYNGEE in the germline V gene. CDR3 length: 15 amino acids. Naive CD8 isolation took CD45RO-negative cells positively selected for CCR7 and excluded terminally differentiated effector memory CD45RA+ cells.

This clonotype was obtained from a man between 18 and 29 years old in good health. Some clones in this sample may be carry-over from other donors' samples. The sample consisted of naive CD8+ T cells from PBMCs. The rearrangement links TRBV9 to TRBJ2-7, with 8 positions matching TRBD2. The CDR3 sequence: CASSVGLAGFYEQYF. As DNA, the CDR3 is TGTGCCAGCAGCGTCGGCCTAGCGGGCTTCTACGAGCAGTACTTC.